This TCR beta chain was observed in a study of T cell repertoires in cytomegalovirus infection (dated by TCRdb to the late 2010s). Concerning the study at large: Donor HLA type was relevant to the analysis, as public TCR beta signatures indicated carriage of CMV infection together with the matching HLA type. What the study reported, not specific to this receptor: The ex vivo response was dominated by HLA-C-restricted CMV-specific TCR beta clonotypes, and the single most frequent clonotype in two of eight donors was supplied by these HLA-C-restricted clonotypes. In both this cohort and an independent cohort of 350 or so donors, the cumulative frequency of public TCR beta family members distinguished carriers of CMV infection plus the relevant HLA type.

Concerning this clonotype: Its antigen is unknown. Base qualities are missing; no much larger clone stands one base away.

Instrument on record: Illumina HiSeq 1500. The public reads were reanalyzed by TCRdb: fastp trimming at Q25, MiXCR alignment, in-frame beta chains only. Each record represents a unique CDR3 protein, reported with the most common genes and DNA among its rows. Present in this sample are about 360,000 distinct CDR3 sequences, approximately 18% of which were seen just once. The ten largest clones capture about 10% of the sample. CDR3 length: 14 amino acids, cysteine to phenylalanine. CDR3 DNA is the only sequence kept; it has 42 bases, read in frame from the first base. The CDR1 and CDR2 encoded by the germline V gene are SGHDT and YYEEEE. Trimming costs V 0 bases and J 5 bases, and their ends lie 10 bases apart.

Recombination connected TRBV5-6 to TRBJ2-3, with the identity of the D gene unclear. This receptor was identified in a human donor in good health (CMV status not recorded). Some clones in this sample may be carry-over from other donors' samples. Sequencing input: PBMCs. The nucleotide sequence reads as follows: TGTGCCAGCAGCTTGGCCCAACGGATAGATACGCAGTATTTT. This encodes CASSLAQRIDTQYF. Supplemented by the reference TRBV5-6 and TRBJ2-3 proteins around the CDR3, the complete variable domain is DAGVTQSPTHLIKTRGQQVTLRCSPKSGHDTVSWYQQALGQGPQFIFQYYEEEERQRGNFPDRFSGHQFPNYSSELNVNALLLGDSALYLCASSLAQRIDTQYFGPGTRLTVL.